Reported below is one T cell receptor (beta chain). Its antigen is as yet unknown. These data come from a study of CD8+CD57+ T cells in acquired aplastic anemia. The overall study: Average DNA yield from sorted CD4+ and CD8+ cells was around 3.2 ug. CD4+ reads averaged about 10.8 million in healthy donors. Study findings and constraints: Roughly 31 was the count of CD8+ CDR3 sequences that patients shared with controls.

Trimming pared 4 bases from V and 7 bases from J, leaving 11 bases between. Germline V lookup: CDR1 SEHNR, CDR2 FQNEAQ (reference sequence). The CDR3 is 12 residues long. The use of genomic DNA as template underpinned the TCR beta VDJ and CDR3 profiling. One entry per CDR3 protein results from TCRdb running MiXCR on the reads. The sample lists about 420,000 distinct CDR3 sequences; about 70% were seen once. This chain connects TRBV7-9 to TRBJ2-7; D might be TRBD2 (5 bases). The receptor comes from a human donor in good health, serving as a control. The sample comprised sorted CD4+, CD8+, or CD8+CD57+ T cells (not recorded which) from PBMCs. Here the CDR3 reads CASSYEGEEQYF. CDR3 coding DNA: TGTGCCAGCAGCTACGAGGGCGAGGAGCAGTACTTC.